This T cell receptor beta chain was recorded in a study of T-cell reconstitution after alpha-beta-depleted transplantation in children. This clonotype has only a few counts. Trimming took off 0 bases at V and 2 bases at J, with 8 bases between the two ends. The CDR3 has 14 amino acids. The germline gives CDR1 SGHRS, CDR2 YFSETQ. Unique molecular identifiers were used to barcode this TCRbeta library. TCRdb processed the PCR reads anew with MiXCR; each CDR3 protein has one entry. This sample has about 360,000 distinct CDR3 sequences, with about an eighth found just once. The TCR sequence derives from a human donor who donated a stem cell graft to a child with Fanconi anemia. Sample: PBMCs, taken from the stem cell graft. This chain joins TRBV5-1 and TRBJ2-5; D remains ambiguous. The CDR3 loop reads CASSLVSSQETQYF. In nucleotides, the CDR3 is TGCGCCAGCAGCTTGGTGTCAAGTCAAGAGACCCAGTACTTC.